What follows are 22 T cell receptor beta chains derived from one specimen sequenced in a study of T cell repertoires in cytomegalovirus infection. TCRdb re-derived calls from the reads in MiXCR, one entry per CDR3 protein. The sample has 97,000 or so distinct CDR3 sequences; approximately 15% are singletons. The material sequenced was PBMCs. The origin of the receptors is a human donor in good health (CMV status not recorded). Some clones in this sample may be carry-over from other donors' samples.

V usage is TRBV19 and J usage is TRBJ2-5, with TRBD1 matching 7 bases. Losses at the gene ends were 3 bases for V and 2 bases for J; bases not matched to a gene: 12. The CDR3 is made up of 17 amino acids. CDR1 is LNHDA and CDR2 is SQIVND in the germline V gene (reference sequence). The CDR3 protein is CASSISPPGQLQETQYF. The CDR3 DNA is TGTGCCAGTAGTATCTCCCCTCCGGGACAGCTTCAAGAGACCCAGTACTTC.

This clonotype showed up many times. The chain has TRBV7-2 and TRBJ2-2, with TRBD2 as a possible D gene (6 bases). The CDR3 is 16 amino acids. Between the trimmed V and J ends, which lost 4 bases and 1 base, there was a span of 13 bases. CDR1 is SGHTA and CDR2 is FQGNSA in the germline V gene. This CDR3 reads CASSSFSRGNTGELFF. The CDR3 bases are TGTGCCAGCAGCTCCTTCTCGCGGGGGAACACCGGGGAGCTGTTTTTT. The complete variable domain, with remaining parts taken from reference TRBV7-2 and TRBJ2-2, reads GAGVSQSPSNKVTEKGKDVELRCDPISGHTALYWYRQSLGQGLEFLIYFQGNSAPDKSGLPSDRFSAERTGGSVSTLTIQRTQQEDSAVYLCASSSFSRGNTGELFFGEGSRLTVL.

V and J are TRBV11-2 and TRBJ1-4; 9 nucleotides align to TRBD1. The J segment lost 5 bases and the V segment lost 0 bases, leaving 4 bases of the junction unmatched. Looked up from germline, CDR1 is SGHAT and CDR2 is FQNNGV. This CDR3 has 16 residues. CDR3 DNA sequence: TGTGCCAGCAGCTTAGATCCGGGACAGGGAAATGAAAAACTGTTTTTT. Its protein is CASSLDPGQGNEKLFF. Full variable domain (remainder filled in from reference TRBV11-2 and TRBJ1-4): EAGVAQSPRYKIIEKRQSVAFWCNPISGHATLYWYQQILGQGPKLLIQFQNNGVVDDSQLPKDRFSAERLKGVDSTLKIQPAKLEDSAVYLCASSLDPGQGNEKLFFGSGTQLSVL.

This clonotype was counted many times. CDR3 bases: TGTGCCAGCAGCAACTCCGGGACAGGGACTGAAAAACTGTTTTTT. Translating it yields CASSNSGTGTEKLFF. The V gene is TRBV7-2, the J gene TRBJ1-4; 9 positions match TRBD1. Germline-derived CDR1 and CDR2 are SGHTA and FQGNSA. The CDR3 covers 15 residues. V lost 5 bases to trimming and J lost 7 bases; unmatched junction nucleotides: 8. The full variable domain, with the rest looked up from reference TRBV7-2 and TRBJ1-4, is GAGVSQSPSNKVTEKGKDVELRCDPISGHTALYWYRQSLGQGLEFLIYFQGNSAPDKSGLPSDRFSAERTGGSVSTLTIQRTQQEDSAVYLCASSNSGTGTEKLFFGSGTQLSVL.

This clonotype was seen only a few times. The chain links TRBV7-3 to TRBJ2-2; D is ambiguous. Germline loops: CDR1 SGHTA, CDR2 FQGTGA. The germline V and J ends were trimmed by 4 bases and 4 bases, with 7 bases remaining between them. The CDR3 length is 13 residues. CDR3 DNA: TGTGCCAGCAGCTCTTCAACCACCGGGGAGCTGTTTTTT. Translating it yields CASSSSTTGELFF.

In its sample, this clonotype is medium-sized (0.01 to 0.1%). The V gene is TRBV7-2, the J gene TRBJ2-3; maybe TRBD2 (5 bases). Germline V gene lookup returns CDR1 SGHTA and CDR2 FQGNSA. The CDR3 extends over 13 amino acids. V was pared by 9 bases and J by 1 base, with 11 bases between. CDR3 DNA sequence: TGTGCCAGTGGGGAACTAGGCACAGATACGCAGTATTTT. It codes for CASGELGTDTQYF.

The chain recombines TRBV7-3 with TRBJ2-1, with D unclear. V was cut by 1 base and J by 7 bases, with 8 bases left in between. Germline-derived CDR1 and CDR2 are SGHTA and FQGTGA. The CDR3 totals 13 residues. As DNA, the CDR3 is TGTGCCAGCAGCTTAAGAGCCGCAAATGAGCAGTTCTTC. Translation: CASSLRAANEQFF.

This clonotype has more than one count but fewer than ten. This rearrangement joins TRBV29-1 to TRBJ2-5; D is perhaps TRBD1 (6 bases). The V gene lost 7 bases and the J gene lost 5 bases, with 14 bases spanning the gap. This CDR3 region has 12 residues. The germline gives CDR1 SQVTM, CDR2 ANQGSEA. CDR3 protein: CSALRRGETQYF. For the CDR3, the DNA is TGCAGCGCCCTCCGAAGGGGGGAGACCCAGTACTTC. The variable domain in full, with the rest retrieved from reference TRBV29-1 and TRBJ2-5, is SAVISQKPSRDICQRGTSLTIQCQVDSQVTMMFWYRQQPGQSLTLIATANQGSEATYESGFVIDKFPISRPNLTFSTLTVSNMSPEDSSIYLCSALRRGETQYFGPGTRLLVL.

This clonotype was counted between two and nine times. This chain joins TRBV27 and TRBJ2-1, with 11 bases identical to TRBD2. Germline V gives CDR1 MNHEY, CDR2 SMNVEV (reference sequence). The V and J ends lost 3 bases and 9 bases, in that order; junction bases with no gene match: 4. The CDR3 runs 14 residues. The CDR3 DNA sequence: TGTGCCAGCAGTTTGCTCGGACTAGCGGGTGAGCAGTTCTTC. It is translated as CASSLLGLAGEQFF.

A few counts support this clonotype. The chain combines TRBV20-1 with TRBJ2-5; the match to TRBD2 covers 9 bases. The CDR3 runs to 16 residues. With 3 bases clipped from V and 5 bases from J, the junction kept 13 bases outside the gene matches. From germline, CDR1 is DFQATT and CDR2 SNEGSKA (reference sequence). CDR3 sequence: CSASEIGGGAQETQYF. For the CDR3, the DNA is TGCAGTGCTAGCGAGATCGGCGGGGGGGCCCAGGAGACCCAGTACTTC.

This clonotype was recorded many times. This chain uses TRBV7-6 with TRBJ1-1; D ambiguous. The V and J ends lost 2 bases and 0 bases respectively, with 10 bases between them. The germline V gene has CDR1 SGHVS and CDR2 FNYEAQ. The CDR3 consists of 15 residues. The CDR3 bases are TGTGCCAGCAGCTTATATGCCAGTCTGAACACTGAAGCTTTCTTT. This encodes CASSLYASLNTEAFF.

As concerns this clonotype: This may arise from a read error, as a much more abundant clone is one base away. The chain employs TRBV7-9 and TRBJ2-3; D gene uncertain. Looked up from germline, CDR1 is SEHNR and CDR2 is FQNEAQ (reference sequence). CDR3 size: 13 residues. The CDR3: CARSYSHTDTQYF. As DNA, the CDR3 is TGTGCCCGCAGCTATAGCCACACAGATACGCAGTATTTT.

This clonotype was found a few times. This sequence joins TRBV20-1 and TRBJ2-3; D possibly matches TRBD1 or TRBD2 (6 bases each). The CDR3 consists of 15 residues. Germline-derived CDR1 and CDR2 are DFQATT and SNEGSKA (reference sequence). The V gene lost 5 bases and the J gene lost 4 bases, with 19 bases spanning the gap. CDR3 DNA sequence: TGCAGTGCTCCTCTTTCGGGGGCGTCGGCAGATACGCAGTATTTT. It codes for CSAPLSGASADTQYF.

Comments on this clonotype: Given a much more abundant clone one base away, this may be a read error. This sequence joins TRBV12-3 or TRBV12-4 and TRBJ1-2; D gene uncertain. The ends were cut back, 7 bases at V and 8 bases at J, with 14 bases in the middle. The CDR3 loop spans 12 amino acids. The CDR3 coding sequence is TGTGCCAGCACCCCCTCGAGACTAGGCTACACCTTC. It is translated as CASTPSRLGYTF.

This clonotype was recorded at least ten times. CDR3 bases: TGTGCCAGCAGCCCCGGACAGAGCACAGATACGCAGTATTTT. Translating gives CASSPGQSTDTQYF. This chain connects TRBV7-2 to TRBJ2-3; D might be TRBD1 (6 bases). V lost 5 bases and J 0 bases, leaving 9 bases between the germline ends. CDR1 SGHTA and CDR2 FQGNSA come from the germline V gene. CDR3 length: 14 amino acids.

This clonotype was seen a single time. The chain recombines TRBV7-6 with TRBJ2-5, with 9 bases aligning to TRBD1. Germline V CDR1 and CDR2: SGHVS, FNYEAQ. V lost 4 bases and J lost 3; bases outside the gene matches: 9. This CDR3 region has 16 residues. The CDR3 DNA is TGTGCCAGCAGCTCGATTCCTGGGACAGGGAAAGAGACCCAGTACTTC. Residues: CASSSIPGTGKETQYF.

The chain is built from TRBV9 and TRBJ1-1; TRBD1 matches at 8 bases. Germline loops: CDR1 SGDLS, CDR2 YYNGEE. The length of the CDR3 is 16 residues. J gave up 4 bases and V 3 bases, and 11 bases lay outside the gene matches. The CDR3 DNA follows: TGTGCCAGCAGCGCCGGACAGGGTTTTGAAACCACTGAAGCTTTCTTT. This sequence encodes CASSAGQGFETTEAFF.

V usage is TRBV6-2 or TRBV6-3 and J usage is TRBJ2-7; D call uncertain. The CDR3 runs 13 residues. CDR1 is MNHEY, CDR2 SVGEGT, per germline. With 4 bases removed from V and 3 bases from J, the gap between germline ends came to 10 bases. CDR3 nucleotide sequence: TGTGCCAGCAGTTCCCTCGGCAGCTACGAGCAGTACTTC. Amino acid sequence: CASSSLGSYEQYF.

V is TRBV5-6 and J is TRBJ1-1; weak D call: TRBD1 (5 bases). The V and J ends lost 0 bases and 4 bases respectively, with 10 bases between them. This CDR3 is built from 14 residues. The germline V gene has CDR1 SGHDT and CDR2 YYEEEE. The CDR3 loop is CASSLVGTGTEAFF. CDR3 DNA: TGTGCCAGCAGCTTGGTCGGGACGGGCACTGAAGCTTTCTTT.

This clonotype was found many times. The chain joins TRBV2 to TRBJ2-2; 9 nucleotides align to TRBD1. Germline CDR1 reads SNHLY; CDR2 reads FYNNEI. The CDR3 runs to 14 residues. V was clipped by 6 bases and J by 7 bases; unmatched bases: 6. CDR3 nucleotide sequence: TGTGCCAGCAGATCGGGACAGGGCTTCGGGGAGCTGTTTTTT. As protein: CASRSGQGFGELFF.

This clonotype appeared many times. The genes are TRBV7-8 and TRBJ1-1; D possibly corresponds to TRBD1 (5 bases). From germline, CDR1 is SGHVS and CDR2 FQNEAQ. CDR3 length: 16 residues. Trimming removed 1 base at V and 4 bases at J, with 16 bases between. The CDR3 region is CASSLGWGGRFTEAFF. The DNA of the CDR3 is TGTGCCAGCAGCTTAGGATGGGGGGGGAGGTTCACTGAAGCTTTCTTT.

This clonotype has a count of ten or more. The rearrangement uses TRBV7-9 and TRBJ2-7; the D gene is possibly TRBD2 (6 bases). CDR1 is SEHNR and CDR2 is FQNEAQ in the germline V gene (reference sequence). The CDR3 sequence is 13 residues long. V dropped 8 bases and J dropped 0 bases, with 11 bases sitting between them. The DNA for the CDR3 is TGTGCCAGCGGACTACAGGACTCCTACGAGCAGTACTTC. Protein sequence: CASGLQDSYEQYF.